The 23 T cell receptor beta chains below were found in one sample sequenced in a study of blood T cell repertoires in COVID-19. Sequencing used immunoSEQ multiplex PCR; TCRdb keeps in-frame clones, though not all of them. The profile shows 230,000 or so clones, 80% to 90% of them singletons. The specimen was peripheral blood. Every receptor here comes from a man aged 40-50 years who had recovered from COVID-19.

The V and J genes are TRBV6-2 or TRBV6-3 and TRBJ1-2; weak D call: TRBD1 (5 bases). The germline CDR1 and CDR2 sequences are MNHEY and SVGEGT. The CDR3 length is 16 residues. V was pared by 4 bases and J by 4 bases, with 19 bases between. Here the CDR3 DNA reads TGTGCCAGCAGTTCCCACGGTCCAGGGTATGGCTATGGCTACACCTTC. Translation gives CASSSHGPGYGYGYTF.

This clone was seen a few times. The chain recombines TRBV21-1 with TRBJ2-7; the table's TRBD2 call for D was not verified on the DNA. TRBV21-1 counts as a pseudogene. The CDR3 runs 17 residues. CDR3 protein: CASSPLLEVIERYEQYF. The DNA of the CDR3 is TGTGCCAGCAGCCCCTTACTTGAGGTTATAGAGAGATACGAGCAGTACTTC.

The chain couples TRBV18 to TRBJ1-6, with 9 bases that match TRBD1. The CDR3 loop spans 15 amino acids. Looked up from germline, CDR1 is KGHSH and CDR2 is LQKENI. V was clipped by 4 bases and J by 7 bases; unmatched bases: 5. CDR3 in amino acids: CASSQTGGSNSPLHF. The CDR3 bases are TGTGCCAGCTCACAGACAGGGGGGAGCAATTCACCCCTCCACTTT.

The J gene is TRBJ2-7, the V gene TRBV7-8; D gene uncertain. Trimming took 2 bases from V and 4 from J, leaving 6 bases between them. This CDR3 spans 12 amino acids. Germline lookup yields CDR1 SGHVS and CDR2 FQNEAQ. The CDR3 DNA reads TGTGCCAGCAGCTTAACAATATACGAGCAGTACTTC. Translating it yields CASSLTIYEQYF.

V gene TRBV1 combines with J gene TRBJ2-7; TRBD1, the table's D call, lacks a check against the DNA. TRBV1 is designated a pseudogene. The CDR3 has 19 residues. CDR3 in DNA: TGCACCAGCAGCCAAGATCTTGAAAAGGGGGCTACAAAACCCTACGAGCAGTACTTC. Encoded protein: CTSSQDLEKGATKPYEQYF.

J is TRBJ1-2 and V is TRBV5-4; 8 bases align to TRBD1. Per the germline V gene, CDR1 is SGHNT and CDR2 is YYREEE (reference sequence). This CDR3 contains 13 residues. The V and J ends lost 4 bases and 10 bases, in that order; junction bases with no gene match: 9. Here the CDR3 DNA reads TGTGCCAGCAGCGTGACAGGGGCCCGGGACTACACCTTC. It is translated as CASSVTGARDYTF.

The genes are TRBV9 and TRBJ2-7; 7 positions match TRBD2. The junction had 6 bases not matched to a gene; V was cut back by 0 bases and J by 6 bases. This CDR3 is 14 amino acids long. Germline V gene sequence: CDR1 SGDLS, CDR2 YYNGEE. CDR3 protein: CASSVAPSGGEQYF. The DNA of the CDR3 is TGTGCCAGCAGCGTAGCTCCCTCGGGGGGCGAGCAGTACTTC.

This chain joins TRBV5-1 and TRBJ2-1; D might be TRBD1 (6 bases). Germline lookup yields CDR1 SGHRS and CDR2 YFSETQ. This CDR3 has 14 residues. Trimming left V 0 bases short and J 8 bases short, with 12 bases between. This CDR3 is CASSLAQGRDEQFF. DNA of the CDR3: TGCGCCAGCAGCTTGGCTCAGGGGCGGGATGAGCAGTTCTTC. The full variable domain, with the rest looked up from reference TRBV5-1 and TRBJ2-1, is KAGVTQTPRYLIKTRGQQVTLSCSPISGHRSVSWYQQTPGQGLQFLFEYFSETQRNKGNFPGRFSGRQFSNSRSEMNVSTLELGDSALYLCASSLAQGRDEQFFGPGTRLTVL.

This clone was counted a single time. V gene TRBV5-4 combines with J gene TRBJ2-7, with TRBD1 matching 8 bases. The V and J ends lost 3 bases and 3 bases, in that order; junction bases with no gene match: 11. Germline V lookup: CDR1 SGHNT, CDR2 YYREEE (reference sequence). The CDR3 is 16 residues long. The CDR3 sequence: CASSSGQGLINYEQYF. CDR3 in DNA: TGTGCCAGCAGCTCCGGACAGGGATTAATAAACTACGAGCAGTACTTC.

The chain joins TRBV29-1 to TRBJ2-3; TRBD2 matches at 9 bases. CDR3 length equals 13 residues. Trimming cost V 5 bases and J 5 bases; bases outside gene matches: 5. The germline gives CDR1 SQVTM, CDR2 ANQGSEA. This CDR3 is CSVSSGKRDTQYF. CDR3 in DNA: TGCAGCGTTTCTAGCGGGAAGAGAGATACGCAGTATTTT.

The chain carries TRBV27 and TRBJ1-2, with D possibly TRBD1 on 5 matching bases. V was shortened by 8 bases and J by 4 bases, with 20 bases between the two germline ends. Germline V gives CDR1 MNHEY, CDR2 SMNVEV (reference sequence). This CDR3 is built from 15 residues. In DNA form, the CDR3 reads TGTGCCAGCGGGCGTCCGTCAGGGTTAGGCTATGGCTACACCTTC. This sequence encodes CASGRPSGLGYGYTF.

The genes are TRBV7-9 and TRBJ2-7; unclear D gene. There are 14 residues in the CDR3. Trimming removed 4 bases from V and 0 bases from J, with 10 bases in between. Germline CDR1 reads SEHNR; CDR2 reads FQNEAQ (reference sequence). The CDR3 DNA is TGTGCCAGCAGCTCCCAGAAGTCCTCCTACGAGCAGTACTTC. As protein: CASSSQKSSYEQYF.

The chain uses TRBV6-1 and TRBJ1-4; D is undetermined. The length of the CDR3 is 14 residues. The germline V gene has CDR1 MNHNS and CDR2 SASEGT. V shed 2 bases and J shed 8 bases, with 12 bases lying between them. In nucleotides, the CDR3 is TGTGCCAGCAGTGAATCCCGGGGAGACGAAAAACTGTTTTTT. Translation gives CASSESRGDEKLFF.

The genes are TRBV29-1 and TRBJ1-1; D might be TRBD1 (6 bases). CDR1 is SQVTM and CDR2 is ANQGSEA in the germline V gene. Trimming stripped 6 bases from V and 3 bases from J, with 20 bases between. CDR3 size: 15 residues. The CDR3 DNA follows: TGCAGCGTCCGTACAGGGAAAAGGGGAGACACTGAAGCTTTCTTT. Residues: CSVRTGKRGDTEAFF. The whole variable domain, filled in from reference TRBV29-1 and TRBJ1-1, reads SAVISQKPSRDICQRGTSLTIQCQVDSQVTMMFWYRQQPGQSLTLIATANQGSEATYESGFVIDKFPISRPNLTFSTLTVSNMSPEDSSIYLCSVRTGKRGDTEAFFGQGTRLTVV.

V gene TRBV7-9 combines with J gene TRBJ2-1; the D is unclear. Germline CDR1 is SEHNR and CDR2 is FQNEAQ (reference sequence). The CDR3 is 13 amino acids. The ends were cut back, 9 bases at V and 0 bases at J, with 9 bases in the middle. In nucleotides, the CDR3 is TGTGCCAGTTTGGAGAGCTCCTACAATGAGCAGTTCTTC. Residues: CASLESSYNEQFF.

The CDR3 nucleotides read TGTGCCAGCAGCTTCACCCGGAGGACCAAGAACACCGGGGAGCTGTTTTTT. As protein: CASSFTRRTKNTGELFF. The V gene is TRBV5-6, the J gene TRBJ2-2, with D tentatively TRBD2 (5 bases). The V gene's germline CDR1 is SGHDT and CDR2 YYEEEE. This CDR3 contains 17 residues. The V gene lost 2 bases and the J gene lost 1 base, with 15 bases spanning the gap.

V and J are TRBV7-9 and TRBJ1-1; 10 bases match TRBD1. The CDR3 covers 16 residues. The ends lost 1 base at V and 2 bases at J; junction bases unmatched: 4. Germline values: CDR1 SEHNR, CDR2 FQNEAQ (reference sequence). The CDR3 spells CASSLVRDRGNTEAFF. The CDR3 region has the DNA TGTGCCAGCAGCTTAGTCAGGGACAGGGGAAACACTGAAGCTTTCTTT.

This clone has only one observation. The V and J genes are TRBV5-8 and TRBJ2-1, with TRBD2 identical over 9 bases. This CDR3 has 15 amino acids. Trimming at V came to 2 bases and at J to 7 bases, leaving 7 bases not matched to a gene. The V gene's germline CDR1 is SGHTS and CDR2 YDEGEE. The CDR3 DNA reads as TGTGCCAGCAGCTTCGGGCGGCTAGCGGGGAATGAGCAGTTCTTC. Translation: CASSFGRLAGNEQFF.

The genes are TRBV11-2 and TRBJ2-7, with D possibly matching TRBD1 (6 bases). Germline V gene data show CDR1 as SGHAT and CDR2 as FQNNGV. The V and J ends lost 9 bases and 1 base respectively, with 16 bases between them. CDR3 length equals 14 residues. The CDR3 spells CASSPGQLSYEQYF. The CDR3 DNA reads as TGTGCCAGTTCCCCCGGACAGCTTTCCTACGAGCAGTACTTC.

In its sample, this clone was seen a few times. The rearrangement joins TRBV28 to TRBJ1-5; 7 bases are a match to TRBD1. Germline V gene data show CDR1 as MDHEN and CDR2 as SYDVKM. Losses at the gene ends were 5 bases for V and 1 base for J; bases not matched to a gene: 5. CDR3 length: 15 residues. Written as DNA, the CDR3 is TGTGCCAGCAGTAGCCAACAGGGGAGCAATCAGCCCCAGCATTTT. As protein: CASSSQQGSNQPQHF. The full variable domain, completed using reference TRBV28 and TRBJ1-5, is DVKVTQSSRYLVKRTGEKVFLECVQDMDHENMFWYRQDPGLGLRLIYFSYDVKMKEKGDIPEGYSVSREKKERFSLILESASTNQTSMYLCASSSQQGSNQPQHFGDGTRLSIL.

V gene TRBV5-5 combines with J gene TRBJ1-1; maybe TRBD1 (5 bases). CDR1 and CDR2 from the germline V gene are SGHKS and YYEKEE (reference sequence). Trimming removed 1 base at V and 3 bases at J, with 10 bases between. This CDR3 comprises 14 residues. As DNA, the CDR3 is TGTGCCAGCAGCTTGTACGCGACAGACACTGAAGCTTTCTTT. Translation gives CASSLYATDTEAFF.

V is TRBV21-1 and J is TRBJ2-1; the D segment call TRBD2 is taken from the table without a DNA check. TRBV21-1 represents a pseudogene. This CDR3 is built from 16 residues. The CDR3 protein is CASSKVAGSPYNEQFF. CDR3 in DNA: TGTGCCAGCAGCAAAGTCGCGGGCTCCCCTTACAATGAGCAGTTCTTC.

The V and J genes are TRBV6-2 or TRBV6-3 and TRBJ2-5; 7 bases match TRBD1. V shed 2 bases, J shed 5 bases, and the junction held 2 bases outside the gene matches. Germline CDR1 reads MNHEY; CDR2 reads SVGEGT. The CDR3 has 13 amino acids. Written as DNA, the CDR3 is TGTGCCAGCAGTTACGTGGACAGGGAGACCCAGTACTTC. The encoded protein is CASSYVDRETQYF.